The clone carrying this TCR beta chain showed up many times. Its matching antigen is unknown. With 7 bases removed from V and 5 bases from J, the gap between germline ends came to 14 bases. The germline V gene has CDR1 SQVTM and CDR2 ANQGSEA. This CDR3 spans 12 amino acids. The sample is drawn from a study of T-cell reconstitution after alpha-beta-depleted transplantation in children. Regarding the study as a whole: Several hundred expanded graft clones reportedly gave rise to the alpha-beta T cells present about two months after transplant. One year post-transplant, T-cell counts and diversity were largely derived from T cells produced anew. The origin of high day-60 TCRbeta diversity in some patients lay in surviving recipient T cells and thymic progenitors.

Unique molecular identifiers were incorporated into the prepared TCRbeta library. TCRdb processed the PCR reads anew with MiXCR; each CDR3 protein has one entry. The sample gives about 200,000 distinct CDR3 sequences, approximately 19% of which show up once; roughly two fifths is in the top ten. The chain recombines TRBV29-1 with TRBJ2-5, with D unresolved. The source of this sequence is a male patient aged 2 to 9 who had a stem cell transplant for acute lymphoblastic leukemia, so the T cells may come from the graft donor. The source material was PBMCs, mostly from graft donor cells, sampled 360 days after TCRalphabeta/CD19-depleted stem cell transplant. CDR3: CSAADLWETQYF. The DNA of the CDR3 is TGCAGCGCCGCGGACCTGTGGGAGACCCAGTACTTC.